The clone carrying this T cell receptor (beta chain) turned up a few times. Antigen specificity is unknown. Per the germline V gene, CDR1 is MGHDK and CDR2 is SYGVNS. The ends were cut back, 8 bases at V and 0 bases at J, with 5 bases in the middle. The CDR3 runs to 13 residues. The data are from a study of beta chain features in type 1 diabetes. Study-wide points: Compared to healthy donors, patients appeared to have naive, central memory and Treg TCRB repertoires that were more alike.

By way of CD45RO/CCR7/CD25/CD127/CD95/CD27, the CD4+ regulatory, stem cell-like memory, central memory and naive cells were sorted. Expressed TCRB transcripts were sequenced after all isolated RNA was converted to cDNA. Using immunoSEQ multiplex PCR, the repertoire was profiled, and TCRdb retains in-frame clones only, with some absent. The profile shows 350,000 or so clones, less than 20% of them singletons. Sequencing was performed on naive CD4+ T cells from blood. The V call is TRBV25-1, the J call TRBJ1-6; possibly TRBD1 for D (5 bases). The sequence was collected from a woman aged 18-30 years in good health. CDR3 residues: CASQGSYNSPLHF. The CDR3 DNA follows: TGTGCCAGCCAGGGCTCCTATAATTCACCCCTCCACTTT.